Below are 8 T cell receptor beta chains sequenced from a single sample in a study of blood T cell repertoires in COVID-19. This table comes from immunoSEQ multiplex PCR, and its TCRdb copy is limited to in-frame clones, with some not included. The sample shows around 300,000 clones, around 90% of them seen only once. Sequencing was performed on PBMCs or T cells enriched from blood (not recorded which). The source of these receptors is a woman in her 30s who had recovered from COVID-19.

The rearrangement links TRBV2 to TRBJ2-7, with 11 bases fitting TRBD2. CDR3 length: 16 residues. J was trimmed by 3 bases and V by 4 bases; bases with no gene match: 8. The germline V gene encodes CDR1 SNHLY and CDR2 FYNNEI. The CDR3 bases are TGTGCCAGCAGTGCCCCTGGGACTAGCGGCCTCTACGAGCAGTACTTC. Encoded protein: CASSAPGTSGLYEQYF.

The CDR3 loop reads CASSPSTSDTGELFF. The DNA for the CDR3 is TGTGCCAGCAGCCCATCGACTAGCGACACCGGGGAGCTGTTTTTT. V gene TRBV7-3 combines with J gene TRBJ2-2, with TRBD2 matching over 8 bases. Trimming at V came to 5 bases and at J to 3 bases, leaving 5 bases not matched to a gene. Germline values: CDR1 SGHTA, CDR2 FQGTGA. The CDR3 is made up of 15 amino acids.

The chain links TRBV5-4 to TRBJ2-5; TRBD1 aligns across 11 bases. Unmatched junction bases numbered 6, after V lost 1 base and J lost 4 bases. CDR1 and CDR2 (germline): SGHNT, YYREEE (reference sequence). The CDR3 extends over 16 amino acids. The CDR3 reads CASSLTRDRGAETQYF. The DNA for the CDR3 is TGTGCCAGCAGCTTGACACGGGACAGGGGGGCAGAGACCCAGTACTTC.

The rearrangement uses TRBV5-1 and TRBJ1-5; 8 bases fit TRBD1. V was pared by 0 bases and J by 7 bases, with 6 bases of the junction left unmatched. CDR1 is SGHRS, CDR2 YFSETQ, per germline. This CDR3 region has 15 residues. The CDR3 loop reads CASSLGPGGRQPQHF. The CDR3 DNA is TGCGCCAGCAGCTTGGGCCCAGGGGGCAGGCAGCCCCAGCATTTT. The whole variable domain, filled in from reference TRBV5-1 and TRBJ1-5, reads KAGVTQTPRYLIKTRGQQVTLSCSPISGHRSVSWYQQTPGQGLQFLFEYFSETQRNKGNFPGRFSGRQFSNSRSEMNVSTLELGDSALYLCASSLGPGGRQPQHFGDGTRLSIL.

J is TRBJ2-2 and V is TRBV7-9; D uncertain. V dropped 5 bases and J dropped 6 bases, with 4 bases sitting between them. The CDR3 length is 11 residues. Germline V lookup: CDR1 SEHNR, CDR2 FQNEAQ (reference sequence). In nucleotides, the CDR3 is TGTGCCAGCAGCCCCTCCGGGGAGCTGTTTTTT. This translates into CASSPSGELFF. The full variable domain, in which reference TRBV7-9 and TRBJ2-2 provide the parts outside the CDR3, is DTGVSQNPRHKITKRGQNVTFRCDPISEHNRLYWYRQTLGQGPEFLTYFQNEAQLEKSRLLSDRFSAERPKGSFSTLEIQRTEQGDSAMYLCASSPSGELFFGEGSRLTVL.

J is TRBJ1-6 and V is TRBV7-2; D call uncertain. CDR1 is SGHTA and CDR2 is FQGNSA in the germline V gene. This CDR3 has 17 residues. V was cut by 1 base and J by 0 bases, with 10 bases left in between. The CDR3 region is CASSLDGGSSYNSPLHF. The CDR3 DNA sequence: TGTGCCAGCAGCTTAGACGGCGGTAGCTCCTATAATTCACCCCTCCACTTT.

The chain carries TRBV6-2 or TRBV6-3 and TRBJ2-1, with D uncertain. The CDR3 is made up of 15 amino acids. Germline V gene lookup returns CDR1 MNHEY and CDR2 SVGEGT. The V gene lost 6 bases and the J gene lost 6 bases, with 18 bases spanning the gap. As DNA, the CDR3 is TGTGCCAGCAGCCACGAGATTCCCCCGGGCAATGAGCAGTTCTTC. Amino acids: CASSHEIPPGNEQFF.

V usage is TRBV27 and J usage is TRBJ2-7, with a weak D call TRBD1 (6 bases). V lost 6 bases, J lost 2 bases, and 17 bases lay in between. Germline CDR1 and CDR2: MNHEY and SMNVEV (reference sequence). This CDR3 spans 15 amino acids. The CDR3 protein is CASRDLQGPPYEQYF. In DNA, the CDR3 is TGTGCCAGCAGAGATTTACAGGGACCCCCCTACGAGCAGTACTTC.